Shown below are 12 T cell receptor beta chains from a single sample sequenced in a study of cytomegalovirus exposure and HLA in healthy donors (dated by TCRdb to 2016 to 2017). Library generation was performed with the immunoSEQ multiplex PCR assay. For the multiplex PCR, a mixture combining 60 forward primers for TCR Vbeta segments and 13 reverse primers for TCR Jbeta segments was used. The table was pulled from immuneACCESS by TCRdb, which kept in-frame rearrangements only. Such tables lose some clones; where checked, under half of the loss comes from unresolved V genes, and the rest has no known cause. The sample records some 200,000 clones, roughly 73% of which are singletons. The ten largest clones take up over 1.5% of the sample. Sequenced material: PBMCs. These receptor sequences come from a woman in her thirties in good health and CMV-seronegative.

This chain uses TRBV29-1 with TRBJ1-1, with D tentatively TRBD1 (5 bases). This CDR3 contains 16 residues. Germline values: CDR1 SQVTM, CDR2 ANQGSEA. Trimming stripped 7 bases from V and 4 bases from J, with 25 bases between. The CDR3 DNA reads TGCAGCGCTGCGGGGGGGGAGGGGCATGGGAGCACTGAAGCTTTCTTT. Protein: CSAAGGEGHGSTEAFF.

The rearrangement joins TRBV29-1 to TRBJ2-3, with no clear D. CDR3 size: 15 residues. Per germline, CDR1 SQVTM and CDR2 ANQGSEA. Trimming removed 4 bases at V and 1 base at J, with 15 bases between. This CDR3 reads CSVVPGTERTDTQYF. CDR3 sequence (DNA): TGCAGCGTTGTCCCGGGTACGGAACGCACAGATACGCAGTATTTT.

This chain's CDR3 is CASSPGTASSYEQYF. The CDR3 coding sequence is TGTGCCAGCAGCCCCGGGACAGCCTCATCCTACGAGCAGTACTTC. The chain uses TRBV9 and TRBJ2-7; 7 bases fit TRBD1. The germline V gene encodes CDR1 SGDLS and CDR2 YYNGEE. The length of the CDR3 is 15 residues. The junction had 8 bases not matched to a gene; V was cut back by 4 bases and J by 1 base.

The rearrangement joins TRBV19 to TRBJ1-1, with 9 bases that match TRBD1. Trimming took 5 bases from V and 0 from J; bases not matched to a gene: 4. Germline CDR1 reads LNHDA; CDR2 reads SQIVND (reference sequence). CDR3 length: 15 amino acids. The CDR3 DNA reads TGTGCCAGTAGTCTAGGGACAGGGCTGAACACTGAAGCTTTCTTT. As protein: CASSLGTGLNTEAFF.

The chain is built from TRBV7-3 and TRBJ2-3; the match to TRBD1 covers 8 bases. Germline CDR1 is SGHTA and CDR2 is FQGTGA. This CDR3 is built from 16 residues. The ends lost 5 bases at V and 2 bases at J; junction bases unmatched: 9. The DNA for the CDR3 is TGTGCCAGCAGCCCGCTACAGGGGGTTTCCACAGATACGCAGTATTTT. Its protein product is CASSPLQGVSTDTQYF.

The rearrangement joins TRBV7-9 to TRBJ1-5; D unclear. Germline V CDR1 and CDR2: SEHNR, FQNEAQ (reference sequence). V lost 3 bases to trimming and J lost 7 bases, with 7 bases between them. CDR3 length: 12 amino acids. CDR3 DNA: TGTGCCAGCAGCTTGACTACCCAGCCCCAGCATTTT. Its translation: CASSLTTQPQHF.

This chain links TRBV7-6 with TRBJ1-2, with D maybe TRBD1 (5 bases). CDR1 and CDR2 (germline): SGHVS, FNYEAQ. V was pared by 1 base and J by 3 bases, with 9 bases between. CDR3 size: 14 residues. The CDR3 loop is CASSLVTGDYGYTF. Here the CDR3 DNA reads TGTGCCAGCAGCTTAGTTACGGGGGACTATGGCTACACCTTC.

V is TRBV4-1 and J is TRBJ2-7; 7 bases map to TRBD2. CDR3 length: 16 residues. Germline V gene sequence: CDR1 MGHRA, CDR2 YSYEKL. After removal of 0 bases from V and 2 bases from J, the junction contained 7 bases not matched to a gene. As DNA, the CDR3 is TGCGCCAGCAGCCAAGAGTCTAGCGGTTTTCCCTACGAGCAGTACTTC. This sequence encodes CASSQESSGFPYEQYF.

This chain connects TRBV7-2 to TRBJ2-7; a weak D match, TRBD2 (5 bases). This CDR3 spans 15 amino acids. CDR1 SGHTA and CDR2 FQGNSA come from the germline V gene. V was trimmed by 5 bases and J by 1 base, leaving 15 bases between them. The CDR3 spells CASSLGEVRSYEQYF. Here the CDR3 DNA reads TGTGCCAGCAGCCTCGGGGAAGTCAGATCCTACGAGCAGTACTTC.

This clone was detected only a few times. The chain has TRBV6-6 and TRBJ1-3; 9 bases match TRBD1. Germline lookup yields CDR1 MNHNY and CDR2 SVGAGI (reference sequence). The V and J ends lost 6 bases and 4 bases, in that order; junction bases with no gene match: 7. The CDR3 length is 15 residues. The CDR3 bases are TGTGCCAGCAGCAAACAGGGGGCTTACGGAAACACCATATATTTT. Amino acid sequence: CASSKQGAYGNTIYF.

V gene TRBV5-8 combines with J gene TRBJ2-3; 9 bases map to TRBD1. V trimming: 2 bases; J trimming: 2 bases; junction bases outside the gene matches: 6. The CDR3 loop spans 16 amino acids. Germline CDR1 and CDR2: SGHTS and YDEGEE. The CDR3: CASSFMTGGDTDTQYF. The CDR3 bases are TGTGCCAGCAGCTTCATGACAGGGGGAGACACAGATACGCAGTATTTT.

The chain links TRBV2 to TRBJ2-7; the D gene is possibly TRBD2 (5 bases). Trimming took 4 bases from V and 3 from J, leaving 25 bases between them. The CDR3 spans 18 residues. Germline CDR1 and CDR2: SNHLY and FYNNEI. DNA for the CDR3: TGTGCCAGCAGTGGAGCAATTCGAGGCCGGGGAGTTGGCTACGAGCAGTACTTC. This gives the protein CASSGAIRGRGVGYEQYF.